The clone carrying this TCR beta chain is medium-sized within its sample. What it recognizes is unknown. This specimen comes from a study of type 1 regulatory T cells. TCRdb re-called the reads with MiXCR, one entry per CDR3 protein. This table holds thousands of distinct CDR3 sequences, 27% found once. The origin of this receptor is a human donor in good health. Sequencing used cultured T cells, either the whole culture or a sorted T cell fraction (not recorded which). Indicated subset: Tr1-enriched cell product generated in vitro against host alloantigens.

DNA of the CDR3: TGTGCCAGCAGCTTAGCGGCGGGTCGGAGGCCCGAGCAGTACTTC. It encodes CASSLAAGRRPEQYF. The V gene is TRBV7-2, the J gene TRBJ2-7; maybe TRBD2 (5 bases). Trimming removed 0 bases at V and 6 bases at J, with 15 bases between. Germline V gene sequence: CDR1 SGHTA, CDR2 FQGNSA. This CDR3 is built from 15 residues.